The text below deals with one TCR beta chain. The data originate from a study of blood T cell repertoires in COVID-19. This CDR3 contains 15 residues. The ends were cut back, 1 base at V and 6 bases at J, with 14 bases in the middle. Germline values: CDR1 SEHNR, CDR2 FQNEAQ (reference sequence). As handled by the study authors: Estimation of nucleated cell counts relied on the amplification of reference gene primers. TCRdb keeps only in-frame clones here, not all; method: immunoSEQ multiplex PCR. Clonal size and the V and J genes are those of that table, whereas D and trimming came from the DNA. The table shows about 490,000 clones, with 80% to 90% occurring only once.

The V call is TRBV7-9, the J call TRBJ2-3; perhaps TRBD2 as D (6 bases). The clonotype originates from a human donor in a cohort sampled during active COVID-19. Sequencing was performed on peripheral blood. This CDR3 reads CASSLGPEGRDTQYF. Here the CDR3 DNA reads TGTGCCAGCAGCTTAGGGCCGGAGGGCCGCGATACGCAGTATTTT.